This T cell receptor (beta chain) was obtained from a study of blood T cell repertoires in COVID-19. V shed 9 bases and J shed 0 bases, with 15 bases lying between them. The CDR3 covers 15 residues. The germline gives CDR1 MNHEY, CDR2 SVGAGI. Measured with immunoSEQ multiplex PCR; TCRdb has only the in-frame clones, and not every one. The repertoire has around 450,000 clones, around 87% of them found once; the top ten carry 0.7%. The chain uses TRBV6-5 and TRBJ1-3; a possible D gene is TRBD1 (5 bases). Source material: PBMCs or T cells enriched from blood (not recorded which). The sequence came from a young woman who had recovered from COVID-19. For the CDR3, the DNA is TGTGCCAGTTCGGCTGGGGCGTACTCTGGAAACACCATATATTTT. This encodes CASSAGAYSGNTIYF.